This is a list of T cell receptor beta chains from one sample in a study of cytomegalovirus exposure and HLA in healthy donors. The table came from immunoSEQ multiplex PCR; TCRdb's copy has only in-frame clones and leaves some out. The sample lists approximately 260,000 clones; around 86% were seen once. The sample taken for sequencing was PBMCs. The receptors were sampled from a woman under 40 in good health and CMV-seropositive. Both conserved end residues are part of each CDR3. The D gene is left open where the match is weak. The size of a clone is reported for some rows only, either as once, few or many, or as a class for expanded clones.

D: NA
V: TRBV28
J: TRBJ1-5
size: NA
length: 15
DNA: TGTGCCAGCAGTTTGAGGGCGGGACTAAATCAGCCCCAGCATTTT
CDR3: CASSLRAGLNQPQHF

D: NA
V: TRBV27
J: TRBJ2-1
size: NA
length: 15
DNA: TGTGCCAGCAGTTACAGCGGGCCCTCCTACAATGAGCAGTTCTTC
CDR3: CASSYSGPSYNEQFF

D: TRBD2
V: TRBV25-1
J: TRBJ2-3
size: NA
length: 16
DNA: TGTGCCAGCAGTGAATTTTTCGCGGGAGAAGCAGATACGCAGTATTTT
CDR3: CASSEFFAGEADTQYF

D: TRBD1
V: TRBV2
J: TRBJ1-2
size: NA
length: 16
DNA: TGTGCCAGCAGAGACCCGGTACAGGGGGCGGGCTATGGCTACACCTTC
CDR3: CASRDPVQGAGYGYTF

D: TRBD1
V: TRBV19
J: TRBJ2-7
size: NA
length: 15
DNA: TGTGCCAGTAGTGCGTCCGGGACAGGGCTTTCCGAGCAGTACTTC
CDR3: CASSASGTGLSEQYF

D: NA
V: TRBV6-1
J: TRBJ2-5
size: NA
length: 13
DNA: TGTGCCAGCAGTGCTCTAGCATGGGAGACCCAGTACTTC
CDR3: CASSALAWETQYF

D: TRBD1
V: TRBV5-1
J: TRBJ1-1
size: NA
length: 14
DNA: TGCGCCAGCAGTTGGGACAGTCTGAACACTGAAGCTTTCTTT
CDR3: CASSWDSLNTEAFF

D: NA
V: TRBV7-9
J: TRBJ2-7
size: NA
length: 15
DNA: TGTGCCAGCAGCTTAGAGGGCCTCGACTACTACGAGCAGTACTTC
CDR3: CASSLEGLDYYEQYF

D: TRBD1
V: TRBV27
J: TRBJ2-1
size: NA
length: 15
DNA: TGTGCCAGCAGTTGGGACAGGACGTCCTACAATGAGCAGTTCTTC
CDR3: CASSWDRTSYNEQFF

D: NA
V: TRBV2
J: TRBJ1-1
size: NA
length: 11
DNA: TGTGCCAGCACTAGTTGGACTGAAGCTTTCTTT
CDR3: CASTSWTEAFF

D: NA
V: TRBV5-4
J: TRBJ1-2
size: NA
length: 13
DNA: TGTGCCAGCAGCGGCCCCGCTCGGGATGGCTACACCTTC
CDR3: CASSGPARDGYTF

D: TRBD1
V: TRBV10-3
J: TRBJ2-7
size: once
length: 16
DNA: TGTGCCATCAGCCCTACCCCCGGGACAGGGGTCTACGAGCAGTACTTC
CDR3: CAISPTPGTGVYEQYF

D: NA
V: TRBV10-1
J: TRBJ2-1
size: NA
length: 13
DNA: TGCGCCAGCAGTGAGTTATACTCCAATGAGCAGTTCTTC
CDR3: CASSELYSNEQFF

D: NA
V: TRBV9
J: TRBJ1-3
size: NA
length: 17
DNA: TGTGCCAGCAGCGTAGCTGGGGTTCAGGAGGCTGGAAACACCATATATTTT
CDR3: CASSVAGVQEAGNTIYF

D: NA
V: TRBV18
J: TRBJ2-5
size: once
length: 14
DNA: TGTGCCAGCTCACCACTGCCAGTTTCAGAGACCCAGTACTTC
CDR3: CASSPLPVSETQYF

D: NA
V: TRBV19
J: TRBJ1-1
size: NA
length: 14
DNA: TGTGCCAGTAGGGTGACAGGCGCGAACACTGAAGCTTTCTTT
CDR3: CASRVTGANTEAFF

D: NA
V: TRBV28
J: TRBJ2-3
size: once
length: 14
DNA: TGTGCCAGCAGTTTAAACAGACACACAGATACGCAGTATTTT
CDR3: CASSLNRHTDTQYF

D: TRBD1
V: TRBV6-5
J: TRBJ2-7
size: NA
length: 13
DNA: TGTGCCAGCAGGGGACAGGTCCCCTACGAGCAGTACTTC
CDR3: CASRGQVPYEQYF

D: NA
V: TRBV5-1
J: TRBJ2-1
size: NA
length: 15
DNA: TGCGCCAGCAGCTTGGGCGCGGTCTCCTACAATGAGCAGTTCTTC
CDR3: CASSLGAVSYNEQFF

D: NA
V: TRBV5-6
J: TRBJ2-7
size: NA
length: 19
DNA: TGTGCCAGCAGCTTGAGCCCACCTAGGGCGGAGGGGGGGGACTACGAGCAGTACTTC
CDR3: CASSLSPPRAEGGDYEQYF

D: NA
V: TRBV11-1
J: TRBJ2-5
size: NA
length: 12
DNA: TGTGCCAGCAGCGGGGAAGGGAGGACCCAGTACTTC
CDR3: CASSGEGRTQYF

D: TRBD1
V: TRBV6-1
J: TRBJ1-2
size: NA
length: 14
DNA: TGTGCCGCCTTACCCCAGGGGGCTGACTATGGCTACACCTTC
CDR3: CAALPQGADYGYTF

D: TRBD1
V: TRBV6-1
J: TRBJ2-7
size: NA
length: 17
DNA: TGTGCCAGCAGTGACCCCCACGACAGGGACCCCTCCTACGAGCAGTACTTC
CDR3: CASSDPHDRDPSYEQYF

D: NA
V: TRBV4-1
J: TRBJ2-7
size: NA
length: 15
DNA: TGCGCCAGCAGCCAAGCCGGGAGACTTTACTACGAGCAGTACTTC
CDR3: CASSQAGRLYYEQYF

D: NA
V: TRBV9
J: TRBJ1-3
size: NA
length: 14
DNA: TGTGCCGCAGATCCCGAGGCCTCTGGAAACACCATATATTTT
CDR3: CAADPEASGNTIYF

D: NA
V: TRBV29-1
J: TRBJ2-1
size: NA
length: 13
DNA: TGCAGTTCCAACGGGGATGCCTACAATGAGCAGTTCTTC
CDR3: CSSNGDAYNEQFF

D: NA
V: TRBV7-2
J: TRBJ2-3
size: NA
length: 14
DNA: TGTGCCAGCAGCTTTCAGGGGAGCACAGATACGCAGTATTTT
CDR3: CASSFQGSTDTQYF

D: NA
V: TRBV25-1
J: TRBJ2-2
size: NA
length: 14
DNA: TGTGCCAGCAGCGAACTCACGGGTACCGGGGAGCTGTTTTTT
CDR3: CASSELTGTGELFF

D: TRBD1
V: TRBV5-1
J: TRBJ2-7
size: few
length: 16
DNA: TGCGCCAGCAGCTTGGGTCCGACAGGGGAGTTGGGCGAGCAGTACTTC
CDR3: CASSLGPTGELGEQYF

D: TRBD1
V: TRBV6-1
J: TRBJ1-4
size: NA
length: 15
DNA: TGTGCCAGCAGGGTGACAGGGGAGACTAATGAAAAACTGTTTTTT
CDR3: CASRVTGETNEKLFF

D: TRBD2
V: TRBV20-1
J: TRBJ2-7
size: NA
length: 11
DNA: TGCAGTGCTAGAGATAATAGCGGGAGGTATTTC
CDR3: CSARDNSGRYF

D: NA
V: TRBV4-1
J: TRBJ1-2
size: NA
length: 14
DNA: TGCGCCAGCAGCCAAGCCTCCCTCACTTATGGCTACACCTTC
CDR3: CASSQASLTYGYTF

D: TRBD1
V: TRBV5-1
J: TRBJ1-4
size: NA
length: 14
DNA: TGCGCCAGCAGGCCCGGGACAGGGGATGAAAAACTGTTTTTT
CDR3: CASRPGTGDEKLFF

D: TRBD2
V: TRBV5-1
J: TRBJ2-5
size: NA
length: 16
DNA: TGCGCCAGCAGCCCCTGGACTAGCGGGAGTAGAGAGACCCAGTACTTC
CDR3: CASSPWTSGSRETQYF

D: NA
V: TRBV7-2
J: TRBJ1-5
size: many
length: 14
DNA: TGTGCCAGCAGCCTCGGGACACTTCTTCGGCCCCAGCATTTT
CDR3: CASSLGTLLRPQHF

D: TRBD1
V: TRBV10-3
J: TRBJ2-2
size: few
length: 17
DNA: TGTGCCATCAGCGGTGCGACAGGGGGCTCGGGGACCGGGGAGCTGTTTTTT
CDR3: CAISGATGGSGTGELFF

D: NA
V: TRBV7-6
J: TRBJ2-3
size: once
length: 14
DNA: TGTGCCAGCAGCGATCACAGGGGCACAGATACGCAGTATTTT
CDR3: CASSDHRGTDTQYF

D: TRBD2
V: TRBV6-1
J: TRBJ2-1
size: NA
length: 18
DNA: TGTGCCAGCAGTGAAGAACTAGCGGGAGGGCCCGCCTACAATGAGCAGTTCTTC
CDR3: CASSEELAGGPAYNEQFF

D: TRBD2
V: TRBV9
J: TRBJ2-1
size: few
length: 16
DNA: TGTGCCAGCAGCGTGACTAGCAGGCTCTCCTACAATGAGCAGTTCTTC
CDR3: CASSVTSRLSYNEQFF

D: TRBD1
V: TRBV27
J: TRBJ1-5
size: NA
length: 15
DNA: TGTGCCAGCAGTTTGGGCTGGACAGGGGATCAGCCCCAGCATTTT
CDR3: CASSLGWTGDQPQHF

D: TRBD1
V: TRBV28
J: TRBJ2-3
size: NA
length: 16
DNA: TGTGCCAGCAGTTTATTGGACAGGGTTAGCACAGATACGCAGTATTTT
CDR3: CASSLLDRVSTDTQYF

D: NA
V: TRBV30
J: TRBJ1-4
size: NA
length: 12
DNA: TGTGCCTGGAGACTCATCGATGAAAAACTGTTTTTT
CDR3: CAWRLIDEKLFF

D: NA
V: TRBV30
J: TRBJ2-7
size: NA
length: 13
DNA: TGTGCCAGAAGCCAGGGGACCCTCTACGAGCAGTACTTC
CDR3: CARSQGTLYEQYF

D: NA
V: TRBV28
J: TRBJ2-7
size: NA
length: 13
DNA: TGTGCCAGCAGTGAACCACCTACCTACGAGCAGTACTTC
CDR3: CASSEPPTYEQYF